Presented here are 29 T cell receptor beta chains from one specimen sequenced in a study of T cell clonotyping in hematopoietic cell transplantation. This sample's time point: recipient sample about 28 days before transplant, after cytoreduction. Clones were read by immunoSEQ multiplex PCR, and TCRdb kept only the in-frame ones, dropping some. This sample has 20,000 to 30,000 clones, with around 83% found just once. The sample consisted of peripheral blood mononuclear cells, taken before stem cell transplant. The receptor source for this set is a woman aged 55-69 years with acute myeloid leukemia. Some clones in this sample may be carry-over from other donors' samples.

The rearrangement uses TRBV13 and TRBJ1-1, with D unresolved. This CDR3 is 11 amino acids long. The germline gives CDR1 PRHDT, CDR2 FYEKMQ (reference sequence). V lost 5 bases to trimming and J lost 8 bases, with 9 bases between them. CDR3 nucleotide sequence: TGTGCCAGCAGCGCCCGACTGGAAGCTTTCTTT. Translated: CASSARLEAFF.

This sequence joins TRBV11-2 and TRBJ2-7, with TRBD2 matching 7 bases. The V gene end was trimmed by 6 bases and the J gene end by 7 bases; junction bases not matched to a gene: 9. Germline V CDR1 and CDR2: SGHAT, FQNNGV. This CDR3 spans 13 amino acids. The CDR3 sequence: CASRVGGAGEQYF. As DNA, the CDR3 is TGTGCCAGCAGGGTGGGAGGGGCCGGGGAGCAGTACTTC.

The V call is TRBV5-6, the J call TRBJ2-5; the D is unclear. Per the germline V gene, CDR1 is SGHDT and CDR2 is YYEEEE. The V and J ends lost 0 bases and 6 bases respectively, with 3 bases between them. The CDR3 sequence is 11 residues long. CDR3 in amino acids: CASSLAQTQYF. DNA for the CDR3: TGTGCCAGCAGCTTGGCTCAGACCCAGTACTTC.

The chain couples TRBV5-1 to TRBJ1-2, with 12 bases lining up with TRBD1. The germline gives CDR1 SGHRS, CDR2 YFSETQ. V lost 4 bases and J lost 6; bases outside the gene matches: 7. The CDR3 totals 15 residues. This chain's CDR3 is CASSPPGQGADGYTF. CDR3 coding DNA: TGCGCCAGCAGCCCCCCGGGACAGGGGGCCGATGGCTACACCTTC.

V is TRBV10-3 and J is TRBJ2-7; 15 bases fit TRBD2. This CDR3 region has 18 residues. With V trimmed by 6 bases and J by 1 base, 10 bases remained unmatched. CDR1 and CDR2 (germline): ENHRY, SYGVKD. The CDR3 DNA follows: TGTGCCATCAGCCGGGGACTAGCGGGAGGTATGTTTTCCTACGAGCAGTACTTC. Its translation is CAISRGLAGGMFSYEQYF.

V is TRBV19 and J is TRBJ1-5; D ambiguous. Germline-derived CDR1 and CDR2 are LNHDA and SQIVND (reference sequence). Trimming took 1 base from V and 2 from J, leaving 6 bases between them. This CDR3 comprises 14 residues. The CDR3, as DNA: TGTGCCAGTAGTATAGGTCAAGGCAATCAGCCCCAGCATTTT. Protein sequence: CASSIGQGNQPQHF.

J is TRBJ2-7 and V is TRBV7-9; 7 bases map to TRBD1. V dropped 2 bases and J dropped 6; count of bases not matched to a gene: 10. Per the germline V gene, CDR1 is SEHNR and CDR2 is FQNEAQ (reference sequence). This CDR3 is built from 15 residues. As DNA, the CDR3 is TGTGCCAGCAGCTTATTGGTGGCAGGGGGATCCGAGCAGTACTTC. Its translation is CASSLLVAGGSEQYF.

The rearrangement joins TRBV7-9 to TRBJ1-5; TRBD1 might be the D (5 bases). The CDR3 has 12 residues. Germline CDR1 SEHNR, CDR2 FQNEAQ (reference sequence). V gave up 7 bases and J gave up 7 bases, with 11 bases separating them. CDR3 sequence (DNA): TGTGCCAGCACCACCCCAGGGCAGCCCCAGCATTTT. Translation gives CASTTPGQPQHF.

This chain uses TRBV6-6 with TRBJ2-7; the D gene is possibly TRBD2 (6 bases). This CDR3 is 13 amino acids long. The germline V gene has CDR1 MNHNY and CDR2 SVGAGI (reference sequence). V was clipped by 8 bases and J by 2 bases, with 13 bases between them. The CDR3 sequence: CASQQTGAYEQYF. In DNA form, the CDR3 reads TGTGCCAGCCAGCAAACGGGGGCCTACGAGCAGTACTTC.

J is TRBJ2-3 and V is TRBV7-9, with 8 positions matching TRBD2. This CDR3 has 15 amino acids. Unmatched junction bases numbered 4, after V lost 5 bases and J lost 0 bases. Germline-derived CDR1 and CDR2 are SEHNR and FQNEAQ (reference sequence). CDR3 protein: CASSNGGASTDTQYF. CDR3 sequence (DNA): TGTGCCAGCAGCAACGGGGGGGCCAGCACAGATACGCAGTATTTT.

V gene TRBV25-1 combines with J gene TRBJ2-1, with D possibly TRBD2 on 7 matching bases. Germline loops: CDR1 MGHDK, CDR2 SYGVNS. CDR3 size: 14 residues. V lost 6 bases and J lost 4, with 13 bases in between. CDR3 DNA: TGTGCCAGCAGGGAGGGGGGGATATACAATGAGCAGTTCTTC. As protein: CASREGGIYNEQFF.

J is TRBJ1-1 and V is TRBV7-2, with TRBD1 matching 7 bases. The V and J ends lost 3 bases and 4 bases, in that order; junction bases with no gene match: 5. Germline assignment: CDR1 SGHTA and CDR2 FQGNSA. The CDR3 is made up of 14 amino acids. The CDR3 sequence is CASSFNRGGTEAFF. The CDR3 coding sequence is TGTGCCAGCAGCTTTAACAGGGGAGGCACTGAAGCTTTCTTT. Full variable domain (missing parts from reference TRBV7-2 and TRBJ1-1): GAGVSQSPSNKVTEKGKDVELRCDPISGHTALYWYRQSLGQGLEFLIYFQGNSAPDKSGLPSDRFSAERTGGSVSTLTIQRTQQEDSAVYLCASSFNRGGTEAFFGQGTRLTVV.

The table lists this clone with a few counts. This sequence joins TRBV14 and TRBJ1-2; no reliable D call. The CDR3 totals 13 residues. The V end lost 4 bases, the J end lost 6 bases, and 12 bases lay between the germline ends. Germline V gives CDR1 SGHDN, CDR2 FVKESK. CDR3: CASSPSPGNGYTF. CDR3 bases: TGTGCCAGCAGCCCCAGCCCGGGGAATGGCTACACCTTC.

The CDR3 loop is CSQGRGPWDTQYF. CDR3 bases: TGCAGCCAAGGGCGGGGGCCCTGGGATACGCAGTATTTT. The gene calls are TRBV29-1 and TRBJ2-3, with D possibly being TRBD2 (7 bases). The CDR3 is 13 residues long. Germline loops: CDR1 SQVTM, CDR2 ANQGSEA. The V gene lost 8 bases and the J gene lost 6 bases, with 18 bases spanning the gap.

This clone appeared a single time. This chain links TRBV7-2 with TRBJ1-3; D remains ambiguous. The CDR3 loop spans 14 amino acids. CDR1 and CDR2 from the germline V gene are SGHTA and FQGNSA. V was shortened by 6 bases and J by 0 bases, with 9 bases between the two germline ends. CDR3 coding DNA: TGTGCCAGCAGACCGACAAGCTCTGGAAACACCATATATTTT. Its translation is CASRPTSSGNTIYF.

A few counts support this clone. The chain employs TRBV14 and TRBJ2-6; D is unresolved. The germline V and J ends were trimmed by 0 bases and 0 bases, with 9 bases remaining between them. Germline CDR1 is SGHDN and CDR2 is FVKESK. CDR3 length equals 17 residues. The CDR3 DNA follows: TGTGCCAGCAGCCAAGATATCCCAGTCTCTGGGGCCAACGTCCTGACTTTC. Protein sequence: CASSQDIPVSGANVLTF.

This clone was seen only a few times. The chain employs TRBV4-3 and TRBJ1-2; possibly TRBD1 for D (5 bases). This CDR3 has 15 amino acids. The V and J ends lost 1 base and 7 bases respectively, with 16 bases between them. Germline CDR1 LGHNA, CDR2 YSLEER. The CDR3 nucleotides read TGCGCCAGCAGCCAAGTGGGGGGAGGGGCTCGTGGCTACACCTTC. It yields the protein CASSQVGGGARGYTF.

The chain joins TRBV29-1 to TRBJ2-3, with D tentatively TRBD2 (6 bases). V lost 3 bases and J 2 bases, leaving 12 bases between the germline ends. The CDR3 totals 14 residues. Germline lookup yields CDR1 SQVTM and CDR2 ANQGSEA. Here the CDR3 reads CSVEISGVTDTQYF. In DNA form, the CDR3 reads TGCAGCGTTGAGATTAGCGGCGTCACAGATACGCAGTATTTT.

The V call is TRBV19, the J call TRBJ1-3; TRBD1 is a possible D gene (5 bases). Germline CDR1 LNHDA, CDR2 SQIVND (reference sequence). Trimming cost V 7 bases and J 1 base, with 11 bases left between them. The length of the CDR3 is 14 residues. The CDR3 coding sequence is TGTGCCAGTACCCGGGGGGGGTCTGGAAACACCATATATTTT. This gives the protein CASTRGGSGNTIYF.

The V call is TRBV6-6, the J call TRBJ1-1, with D possibly matching TRBD1 (5 bases). The length of the CDR3 is 14 residues. V was cut by 6 bases and J by 3 bases, with 14 bases left in between. CDR1 MNHNY and CDR2 SVGAGI come from the germline V gene (reference sequence). The CDR3 sequence is CASSHRSRDTEAFF. The CDR3, as DNA: TGTGCCAGCAGCCACAGGTCGAGGGACACTGAAGCTTTCTTT.

The chain recombines TRBV11-3 with TRBJ2-2; D gene ambiguous. In germline, CDR1 is SGHNT, CDR2 YENEEA. The CDR3 sequence is 14 residues long. Between the trimmed V and J ends, which lost 1 base and 3 bases, there was a span of 6 bases. CDR3: CASSLGPDTGELFF. CDR3 sequence (DNA): TGTGCCAGCAGCTTAGGCCCAGACACCGGGGAGCTGTTTTTT.

The rearrangement joins TRBV15 to TRBJ1-1; the D is unclear. The CDR3 loop spans 16 amino acids. Between the trimmed V and J ends, which lost 1 base and 0 bases, there was a span of 12 bases. Looked up from germline, CDR1 is LNHNV and CDR2 is YYDKDF (reference sequence). The DNA for the CDR3 is TGTGCCACCAGCAGAGGTGGACGCGCCCTGAACACTGAAGCTTTCTTT. Protein product: CATSRGGRALNTEAFF.

V and J are TRBV6-6 and TRBJ1-6; TRBD1 matches 8 bases. Germline V lookup: CDR1 MNHNY, CDR2 SVGAGI (reference sequence). The CDR3 runs 15 residues. Trimming took 6 bases from V and 9 from J; bases not matched to a gene: 10. The CDR3: CASSLPGQASSPLHF. CDR3 nucleotides: TGTGCCAGCAGCCTCCCGGGACAGGCCTCTTCACCCCTCCACTTT.

The chain combines TRBV6-1 with TRBJ1-6; 7 bases are a match to TRBD1. Per the germline V gene, CDR1 is MNHNS and CDR2 is SASEGT. The CDR3 totals 15 residues. Trimming cost V 3 bases and J 7 bases; bases outside gene matches: 6. CDR3 region: CASSDRTGVNSPLHF. The DNA of the CDR3 is TGTGCCAGCAGTGACCGGACAGGTGTAAATTCACCCCTCCACTTT.

The chain uses TRBV7-2 and TRBJ1-2; 7 bases are a match to TRBD1. Looked up from germline, CDR1 is SGHTA and CDR2 is FQGNSA. The J segment lost 6 bases and the V segment lost 4 bases, leaving 8 bases of the junction unmatched. CDR3 size: 14 residues. DNA of the CDR3: TGTGCCAGCAGCTCCTACACAGGGGAGAATGGCTACACCTTC. Its protein product is CASSSYTGENGYTF.

The V and J genes are TRBV5-1 and TRBJ2-2; no definite D call. The length of the CDR3 is 13 residues. Germline CDR1 and CDR2: SGHRS and YFSETQ. V was shortened by 0 bases and J by 6 bases, with 6 bases between the two germline ends. The CDR3 DNA sequence: TGCGCCAGCAGCTTGGGGCAGCCCGGGGAGCTGTTTTTT. Amino acids: CASSLGQPGELFF.

The chain joins TRBV19 to TRBJ2-1, with D uncertain. Germline CDR1 and CDR2: LNHDA and SQIVND (reference sequence). V gave up 1 base and J gave up 3 bases, with 4 bases separating them. The CDR3 is 13 amino acids. The CDR3, as DNA: TGTGCCAGTAGTATAGCGGACTACAATGAGCAGTTCTTC. This translates into CASSIADYNEQFF.

This rearrangement joins TRBV6-5 to TRBJ1-3; D unresolved. Germline CDR1 MNHEY, CDR2 SVGAGI. This CDR3 is built from 14 residues. The V end lost 6 bases, the J end lost 4 bases, and 13 bases lay between the germline ends. CDR3 bases: TGTGCCAGCAGCAACATGTACCCCGGAAACACCATATATTTT. This gives the protein CASSNMYPGNTIYF.

The gene calls are TRBV4-3 and TRBJ2-3, with D possibly being TRBD1 or TRBD2 (7 bases each). The CDR3 runs 15 residues. From germline, CDR1 is LGHNA and CDR2 YSLEER. V was shortened by 4 bases and J by 2 bases, with 13 bases between the two germline ends. The DNA of the CDR3 is TGCGCCAGCAGCCGGGGGGGACAGACCACAGATACGCAGTATTTT. Translated: CASSRGGQTTDTQYF.